This T cell receptor (beta chain) was sequenced for a study of response to subunit inactivated influenza vaccine. Regarding the study as a whole: Authors proposed each seasonal influenza vaccination draws in few new T cells.

About this clonotype itself: Its antigen is undetermined.

TCRdb re-derived calls from the RT-PCR reads in MiXCR, one entry per CDR3 protein. This sample yields almost 600,000 distinct CDR3 sequences, of which 12% to 15% are seen a single time; approximately 10% belongs to the top ten. Sequenced material: PBMCs from blood, taken less than 13 days after vaccination. The source of this sequence is a man over 45 who received an inactivated influenza vaccine.

CDR3 amino acids: CASSRNRNTGELFF. CDR3 nucleotide sequence: TGTGCCAGCAGCAGAAACAGAAACACCGGGGAGCTGTTTTTT. The V and J genes are TRBV5-8 and TRBJ2-2; no clear D gene. CDR3 size: 14 residues. Looked up from germline, CDR1 is SGHTS and CDR2 is YDEGEE. Trimming left V 4 bases short and J 2 bases short, with 9 bases between.